The 8 T cell receptor beta chains reported below all come from one sample, sequenced in a study of sequential checkpoint blockade in melanoma. Some clones are missing from TCRdb's copy, which holds only in-frame ones; the method was immunoSEQ multiplex PCR. The sample includes about 3,500 clones, approximately 23% seen only once; the top ten take 9.1%. Treatment given: randomized to nivolumab then ipilimumab (arm A) or the reverse (arm B). The sample in question was tumor tissue (inferred from file names), obtained from a patient given nivolumab and ipilimumab in sequence. The receptors come from a human donor with melanoma.

The rearrangement uses TRBV19 and TRBJ2-5; D is unclear. Germline V gives CDR1 LNHDA, CDR2 SQIVND (reference sequence). Deletions cut 5 bases from V and 0 bases from J, with 13 bases between. The CDR3 loop spans 15 amino acids. In DNA, the CDR3 is TGTGCCAGTAGTCACTCCAGGTACTACCAAGAGACCCAGTACTTC. This sequence encodes CASSHSRYYQETQYF.

The chain is built from TRBV19 and TRBJ1-1; 7 bases match TRBD1. Germline assignment: CDR1 LNHDA and CDR2 SQIVND (reference sequence). The CDR3 has 16 amino acids. Germline trimming cut 5 bases from V and 1 base from J; bases unmatched to any gene: 10. CDR3 nucleotide sequence: TGTGCCAGTAGTGTAATTACCGGGACAGCGAACACTGAAGCTTTCTTT. Residues: CASSVITGTANTEAFF.

This clone was counted only a few times. V usage is TRBV9 and J usage is TRBJ1-1, with TRBD1 matching over 9 bases. The CDR3 totals 12 residues. Germline V gene sequence: CDR1 SGDLS, CDR2 YYNGEE. After removal of 10 bases from V and 4 bases from J, the junction contained 5 bases not matched to a gene. The CDR3: CAGGQGFTEAFF. CDR3 in DNA: TGTGCCGGCGGACAGGGGTTCACTGAAGCTTTCTTT.

This clone appeared a few times. The chain uses TRBV11-3 and TRBJ2-3; D possibly corresponds to TRBD1 (6 bases). The ends were cut back, 5 bases at V and 0 bases at J, with 15 bases in the middle. Germline CDR1 is SGHNT and CDR2 is YENEEA. This CDR3 spans 16 amino acids. CDR3 DNA: TGTGCCAGCAGCCAAGGGGGTAGCGAGAGCACAGATACGCAGTATTTT. This translates into CASSQGGSESTDTQYF.

A single count supports this clone. The chain has TRBV18 and TRBJ1-2, with D unclear. The CDR3 has 13 residues. From germline, CDR1 is KGHSH and CDR2 LQKENI. The V end was cut by 6 bases, the J end by 4 bases, with 12 bases between. CDR3 sequence reads: CASSPMDGYGYTF. CDR3 DNA: TGTGCCAGCTCGCCTATGGACGGCTATGGCTACACCTTC.

V gene TRBV6-8 combines with J gene TRBJ2-5, with D possibly being TRBD1 (6 bases). The CDR3 spans 12 residues. Germline V lookup: CDR1 MNHGY, CDR2 SAAAGT. V lost 5 bases, J lost 3 bases, and 7 bases lay in between. As DNA, the CDR3 is TGTGCCAGCAGTGCAGGGGAAGAGACCCAGTACTTC. This encodes CASSAGEETQYF.

In this sample, this clone turned up a few times. This chain links TRBV4-1 with TRBJ2-2, with 7 bases matching TRBD2. The germline CDR1 and CDR2 sequences are MGHRA and YSYEKL. CDR3 length equals 16 residues. Trimming removed 3 bases from V and 6 bases from J; junction bases left unmatched: 10. CDR3 protein: CASSHQHQGGAGELFF. CDR3 sequence (DNA): TGCGCCAGCAGCCATCAGCATCAGGGAGGGGCCGGGGAGCTGTTTTTT.

This clone is medium-sized in the sample. The rearrangement uses TRBV6-8 and TRBJ2-2; no firm D call. Germline values: CDR1 MNHGY, CDR2 SAAAGT. The V end was cut by 6 bases, the J end by 2 bases, with 10 bases between. CDR3 length: 14 amino acids. In DNA, the CDR3 is TGTGCCAGCAGCCCCGACGTTAACACCGGGGAGCTGTTTTTT. Encoded protein: CASSPDVNTGELFF.